These 17 T cell receptor beta chains were all obtained from the same sample, sequenced in a study of cytomegalovirus exposure and HLA in healthy donors. In the PCR, 60 Vbeta and 13 Jbeta primers were used. The repertoire was sequenced with immunoSEQ multiplex PCR; TCRdb's copy has only in-frame clones and lacks some. The sample comprises some 150,000 clones, around nine tenths of which are singletons, and about 5% rests with the top ten. Input material: PBMCs. These receptors came from a woman younger than 45 in good health and CMV-seronegative.

The chain recombines TRBV30 with TRBJ2-3; maybe TRBD2 (5 bases). Trimming removed 0 bases from V and 6 bases from J, with 7 bases in between. The CDR3 runs 12 residues. Germline V gene lookup returns CDR1 GTSNPN and CDR2 SVGIG (reference sequence). The CDR3 DNA reads as TGTGCCTGGAGTGTGTGGGAGGATACGCAGTATTTT. Its protein product is CAWSVWEDTQYF.

This clone was counted between two and nine times. The chain recombines TRBV6-1 with TRBJ1-2, with TRBD1 identical over 7 bases. CDR1 is MNHNS, CDR2 SASEGT, per germline. V gave up 5 bases and J gave up 4 bases; unmatched junction bases: 10. The CDR3 covers 15 residues. The CDR3 bases are TGTGCCAGCAGTCCGGGACAGAGCAAAGGCTATGGCTACACCTTC. Translation: CASSPGQSKGYGYTF.

V and J are TRBV30 and TRBJ1-5; D call uncertain. Trimming stripped 2 bases from V and 0 bases from J, with 5 bases between. From germline, CDR1 is GTSNPN and CDR2 SVGIG (reference sequence). The CDR3 loop spans 13 amino acids. The CDR3 is CAWSLYSNQPQHF. For the CDR3, the DNA is TGTGCCTGGAGTCTCTATAGCAATCAGCCCCAGCATTTT. The full variable domain, its missing parts supplied by reference TRBV30 and TRBJ1-5, is SQTIHQWPATLVQPVGSPLSLECTVEGTSNPNLYWYRQAAGRGLQLLFYSVGIGQISSEVPQNLSASRPQDRQFILSSKKLLLSDSGFYLCAWSLYSNQPQHFGDGTRLSIL.

V and J are TRBV9 and TRBJ2-2, with D hard to call. The length of the CDR3 is 12 residues. Trimming cost V 2 bases and J 7 bases, with 6 bases left between them. Germline CDR1 reads SGDLS; CDR2 reads YYNGEE. The CDR3 coding sequence is TGTGCCAGCAGCGTTACAGTCGGGGAGCTGTTTTTT. Its translation: CASSVTVGELFF.

The rearrangement uses TRBV7-2 and TRBJ2-1, with D hard to call. The CDR3 covers 15 residues. Germline lookup yields CDR1 SGHTA and CDR2 FQGNSA. V was cut by 5 bases and J by 5 bases, with 16 bases left in between. Here the CDR3 DNA reads TGTGCCAGCAGCCGGAGCGTAGGTCCCGACAATGAGCAGTTCTTC. This sequence encodes CASSRSVGPDNEQFF.

This sequence joins TRBV6-6 and TRBJ1-2; 9 bases line up with TRBD1. V shed 6 bases and J 3 bases; nucleotides not matched to a gene: 11. Germline values: CDR1 MNHNY, CDR2 SVGAGI (reference sequence). This CDR3 has 16 amino acids. The chain's CDR3 is CASRGTGRGVDYGYTF. The CDR3 coding sequence is TGTGCCAGCAGAGGGACAGGGAGAGGGGTTGACTATGGCTACACCTTC.

V and J are TRBV19 and TRBJ1-5, with D maybe TRBD1 (5 bases). Trimming removed 9 bases from V and 2 bases from J, with 11 bases in between. This CDR3 is built from 13 residues. Germline CDR1 is LNHDA and CDR2 is SQIVND (reference sequence). In DNA form, the CDR3 reads TGTGCCAGCGATACAGGAGGCAATCAGCCCCAGCATTTT. Its protein product is CASDTGGNQPQHF.

V gene TRBV5-1 combines with J gene TRBJ2-7; tentative D call: TRBD2 (6 bases). CDR3 length equals 15 residues. Germline lookup yields CDR1 SGHRS and CDR2 YFSETQ. The V end lost 0 bases, the J end lost 5 bases, and 15 bases lay between the germline ends. The CDR3 sequence: CASSLVYRGIHEQYF. The CDR3 coding sequence is TGCGCCAGCAGCTTGGTCTATCGGGGGATCCACGAGCAGTACTTC. Full variable domain (outside the CDR3, taken from reference TRBV5-1 and TRBJ2-7): KAGVTQTPRYLIKTRGQQVTLSCSPISGHRSVSWYQQTPGQGLQFLFEYFSETQRNKGNFPGRFSGRQFSNSRSEMNVSTLELGDSALYLCASSLVYRGIHEQYFGPGTRLTVT.

This chain links TRBV2 with TRBJ2-7; 7 bases agree with TRBD1. The CDR3 is made up of 14 amino acids. The J segment lost 3 bases and the V segment lost 6 bases, leaving 8 bases of the junction unmatched. The germline CDR1 and CDR2 sequences are SNHLY and FYNNEI. The CDR3 DNA is TGTGCCAGCAGCCGACAGGGATCCCACTACGAGCAGTACTTC. Translated: CASSRQGSHYEQYF.

This chain uses TRBV10-2 with TRBJ2-1; 13 bases line up with TRBD2. The CDR3 consists of 17 residues. Trimming took 6 bases from V and 0 from J; bases not matched to a gene: 5. The germline V gene encodes CDR1 WSHSY and CDR2 SAAADI. CDR3 nucleotide sequence: TGCGCCAGCAGGACTAGCGGGGGGTTCAGCTCCTACAATGAGCAGTTCTTC. This codes for CASRTSGGFSSYNEQFF.

CDR3 coding DNA: TGTGCCACCAGCAGAGGGCAGGGTACTGAAAAACTGTTTTTT. Its translation: CATSRGQGTEKLFF. The chain links TRBV15 to TRBJ1-4, with TRBD1 as a possible D gene (5 bases). This CDR3 contains 14 residues. Germline lookup yields CDR1 LNHNV and CDR2 YYDKDF (reference sequence). Trimming took 1 base from V and 7 from J, leaving 10 bases between them.

Written as DNA, the CDR3 is TGTGCCAGTAGTATGACAGGGGGCAGTTTGGAGACCCAGTACTTC. Translated, it gives CASSMTGGSLETQYF. This chain links TRBV19 with TRBJ2-5; the match to TRBD1 covers 10 bases. Germline CDR1 and CDR2: LNHDA and SQIVND (reference sequence). The CDR3 has 15 residues. V lost 3 bases, J lost 5 bases, and 6 bases stayed unmatched.

V gene TRBV27 combines with J gene TRBJ2-3; TRBD1 agrees at 9 bases. Germline V gene data show CDR1 as MNHEY and CDR2 as SMNVEV (reference sequence). V gave up 7 bases and J gave up 0 bases; unmatched junction bases: 8. There are 16 residues in the CDR3. The CDR3 region has the DNA TGTGCCAGCACCGGAACAGGGGGCGCGAGCACAGATACGCAGTATTTT. It is translated as CASTGTGGASTDTQYF.

There are a few counts of this clone. The chain recombines TRBV28 with TRBJ2-5; perhaps TRBD2 as D (6 bases). Trimming shortened V by 5 bases and J by 2 bases, and 21 bases separated the two germline ends. In germline, CDR1 is MDHEN, CDR2 SYDVKM. The CDR3 length is 17 residues. The CDR3 region is CASSLPGGTDIQETQYF. In DNA form, the CDR3 reads TGTGCCAGCAGTCTCCCCGGAGGGACCGACATACAAGAGACCCAGTACTTC.

This chain uses TRBV6-5 with TRBJ2-7, with D possibly being TRBD1 (6 bases). The V gene's germline CDR1 is MNHEY and CDR2 SVGAGI. The CDR3 is 14 residues long. V gave up 5 bases and J gave up 2 bases, with 13 bases separating them. The CDR3 sequence is CASSRAGVTYEQYF. Here the CDR3 DNA reads TGTGCCAGCAGTCGGGCAGGGGTTACCTACGAGCAGTACTTC.

The chain's CDR3 is CASSLKSYPPGPSTDTQYF. The CDR3 nucleotides read TGTGCCAGCAGTTTAAAGTCTTATCCGCCTGGCCCTAGCACAGATACGCAGTATTTT. This chain uses TRBV27 with TRBJ2-3; no clear D gene. V was shortened by 2 bases and J by 0 bases, with 21 bases between the two germline ends. Germline CDR1 and CDR2: MNHEY and SMNVEV (reference sequence). This CDR3 contains 19 residues.

The chain joins TRBV7-2 to TRBJ1-3; D gene unclear. The CDR3 consists of 15 residues. Trimming cost V 5 bases and J 0 bases, with 11 bases left between them. Germline-derived CDR1 and CDR2 are SGHTA and FQGNSA. Here the CDR3 DNA reads TGTGCCAGCAGCCGAGGACTGGTCTCTGGAAACACCATATATTTT. It specifies CASSRGLVSGNTIYF.